These T cell receptor beta chains were read from a single sample in a study of neurological immune-mediated disorders. MiXCR was run by TCRdb on the 5' RACE reads, yielding one entry per CDR3 protein. The data hold 40,000 or so distinct CDR3 sequences, with roughly 14% observed a single time. Sequencing used PBMCs. Receptors originate from a man in his thirties or forties in good health. The CDR3 runs from the conserved cysteine through the conserved F or W. Fields, in order: J gene, D gene, V gene, clone size, CDR3 protein, CDR3 DNA. D genes are given only for firm matches. The size field is filled for only some rows; it gives once, few, many or a size class.

TRBJ1-2 - TRBV30 few CAWSVPVGDGYTF TGTGCCTGGAGTGTACCGGTAGGGGATGGCTACACCTTC
TRBJ2-4 - TRBV20-1 few CSAQGRLGIQYF TGCAGTGCCCAGGGGCGTCTAGGGATTCAGTACTTC
TRBJ2-3 TRBD2 TRBV27 many CASSGPTSGSTDTQYF TGTGCCAGCAGTGGACCGACTAGCGGGAGCACAGATACGCAGTATTTT
TRBJ2-3 TRBD2 TRBV20-1 many CSARGDLAGGSDTQYF TGCAGTGCTAGAGGTGATCTAGCGGGTGGATCAGATACGCAGTATTTT
TRBJ1-3 - TRBV5-1 - CASSFYSGQGGDTIYF TGCGCCAGCAGCTTTTATTCAGGCCAAGGTGGAGACACCATATATTTT
TRBJ1-5 TRBD1 TRBV12-3/TRBV12-4 many CASRPGGSGLSNQPQHF TGTGCCAGCAGACCAGGGGGCTCGGGTTTAAGCAATCAGCCCCAGCATTTT
TRBJ2-7 TRBD2 TRBV20-1 many CSARMDGGGSYEQYF TGCAGTGCCCGGATGGACGGGGGGGGATCCTACGAGCAGTACTTC
TRBJ2-1 TRBD1 TRBV5-1 few CASSLGTGRNEQFF TGCGCCAGCAGCTTGGGGACAGGGAGGAATGAGCAGTTCTTC
TRBJ1-1 TRBD1 TRBV28 - CASSLEMTGGYTEAFF TGTGCCAGCAGTTTAGAGATGACAGGGGGCTACACTGAAGCTTTCTTT
TRBJ2-2 - TRBV5-1 many CASSLDKVAGELFF TGCGCCAGCAGCTTGGATAAGGTAGCCGGGGAGCTGTTTTTT
TRBJ2-7 TRBD2 TRBV5-1 - CASSSRVAGGPREQYF TGCGCCAGCAGCTCCCGCGTGGCGGGAGGGCCACGCGAGCAGTACTTC
TRBJ2-1 TRBD2 TRBV4-2 many CASSQPGLAHLSEQFF TGTGCCAGCAGCCAACCGGGACTAGCTCACCTTAGTGAGCAGTTCTTC
TRBJ2-7 TRBD1 TRBV5-1 many CASSSYRGRDEQYF TGCGCCAGCAGCTCTTACAGGGGGCGAGACGAGCAGTACTTC
TRBJ1-1 TRBD1 TRBV19 few CASSIGVTGQAGAFF TGTGCCAGTAGCATAGGAGTGACGGGACAGGCGGGGGCTTTCTTT
TRBJ2-1 - TRBV3-1 - CASRDTSRSHEQFF TGTGCCAGCCGGGATACTAGCAGGAGCCATGAGCAGTTCTTC
TRBJ1-2 - TRBV6-1 many CASSVTVYGYTF TGTGCCAGCAGTGTAACAGTCTATGGCTACACCTTC
TRBJ1-5 TRBD1 TRBV6-6 many CASRNNPGTVNRGQPQHF TGTGCCAGCAGGAACAACCCCGGGACAGTAAATCGGGGTCAGCCCCAGCATTTT
TRBJ1-3 - TRBV12-3/TRBV12-4 many CASSQSDGISGNTIYF TGTGCCAGCAGTCAATCAGACGGCATCTCTGGAAACACCATATATTTT
TRBJ1-2 TRBD1 TRBV6-6 many CASRGGTATYGYTF TGTGCCAGCAGAGGGGGGACAGCTACCTATGGCTACACCTTC
TRBJ2-1 TRBD2 TRBV12-3/TRBV12-4 many CASTLFGSGVGNEQFF TGTGCCAGCACCCTATTTGGTAGCGGGGTGGGGAATGAGCAGTTCTTC
TRBJ2-3 TRBD2 TRBV20-1 many CSASPGLAGVGSTDTQYF TGCAGTGCTAGCCCGGGACTAGCGGGAGTAGGGAGCACAGATACGCAGTATTTT
TRBJ1-3 - TRBV4-1 many CASSPRTAVSGNTIYF TGCGCCAGCAGCCCTCGGACAGCCGTCTCTGGAAACACCATATATTTT
TRBJ2-7 TRBD2 TRBV7-6 - CASSPRLAGDGEQYF TGTGCCAGCAGCCCCAGACTAGCGGGAGATGGGGAGCAGTACTTC
TRBJ2-5 TRBD1 TRBV29-1 many CSVDAGGVVRTQYF TGCAGCGTTGATGCAGGGGGCGTAGTAAGGACCCAGTACTTC
TRBJ2-7 - TRBV27 many CASSLTGRISYEQYF TGTGCCAGCAGTTTAACAGGGAGGATTTCCTACGAGCAGTACTTC
TRBJ2-7 - TRBV20-1 many CSASGSTYEQYF TGCAGTGCTAGCGGGAGCACCTACGAGCAGTACTTC
TRBJ2-1 - TRBV5-1 - CASSAGLLNNEQFF TGCGCCAGCAGCGCCGGACTATTAAACAATGAGCAGTTCTTC
TRBJ1-5 - TRBV5-1 - CASSIDSFGNQNQHF TGCGCCAGCAGCATCGATTCTTTCGGCAATCAGAACCAGCATTTT
TRBJ2-3 - TRBV5-1 many CASSFLGGSGITDTQYF TGCGCCAGCAGCTTCCTAGGGGGGTCAGGGATCACAGATACGCAGTATTTT
TRBJ1-3 - TRBV20-1 - CSARDLGSGNTIYF TGCAGTGCTAGAGATCTGGGCTCTGGAAACACCATATATTTT
TRBJ2-3 TRBD2 TRBV3-1 - CATSGSVGTQYF TGTGCCACTAGCGGTTCAGTTGGTACGCAGTATTTT